The present T cell receptor beta chain was sequenced within a study of T cells in Graves' hyperthyroidism and ophthalmopathy. Study results and caveats: Ophthalmopathy prediction by the model preceded onset by a median approximately six months.

Each diagnosis drew on symptoms, thyroxine, TRAb, thyroid ultrasound and orbital computed tomography findings. Extraction of PBMCs used roughly 9.6 ml of fresh peripheral blood. A remark on this clonotype: Its antigen remains unidentified.

V lost 5 bases and J 5 bases, leaving 20 bases between the germline ends. Germline V gene data show CDR1 as SGHTA and CDR2 as FQGNSA. This CDR3 is 16 amino acids long. Amplification of TCR beta CDR3 regions was performed using RNA transcripts as template. The primer set for the first-round RT-PCR of the TCR CDR3 was HTBI. TCRdb re-called the multiplex PCR reads with MiXCR, one entry per CDR3 protein. The table lists 650,000 to 750,000 distinct CDR3 sequences, 12% to 15% of them singletons. Sequences were obtained from blood. This chain uses TRBV7-2 with TRBJ2-3; TRBD2 is a possible D gene (7 bases). The clonotype comes from a young woman with Graves' hyperthyroidism. The CDR3 spells CASSQSAGAKGDTQYF. Here the CDR3 DNA reads TGTGCCAGCAGCCAAAGCGCGGGGGCTAAGGGAGATACGCAGTATTTT.